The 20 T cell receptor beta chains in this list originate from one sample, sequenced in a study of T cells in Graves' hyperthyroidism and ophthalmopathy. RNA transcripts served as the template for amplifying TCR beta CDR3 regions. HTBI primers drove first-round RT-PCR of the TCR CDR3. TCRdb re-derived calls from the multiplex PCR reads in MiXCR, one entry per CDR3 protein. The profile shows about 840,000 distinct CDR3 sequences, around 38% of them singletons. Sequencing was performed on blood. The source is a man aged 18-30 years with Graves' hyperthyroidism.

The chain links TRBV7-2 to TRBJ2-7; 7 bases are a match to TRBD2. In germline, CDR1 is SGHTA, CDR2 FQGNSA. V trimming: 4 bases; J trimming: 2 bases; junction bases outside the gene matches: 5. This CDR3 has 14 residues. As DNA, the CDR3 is TGTGCCAGCAGCTCAGAAGCGGGGACCTACGAGCAGTACTTC. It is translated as CASSSEAGTYEQYF.

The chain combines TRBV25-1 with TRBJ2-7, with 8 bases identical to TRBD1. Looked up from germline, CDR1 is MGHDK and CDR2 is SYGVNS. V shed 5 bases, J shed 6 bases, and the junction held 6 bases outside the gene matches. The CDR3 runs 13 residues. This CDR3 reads CASSRTGNAEQYF. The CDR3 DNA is TGTGCCAGCAGTCGGACAGGGAACGCCGAGCAGTACTTC.

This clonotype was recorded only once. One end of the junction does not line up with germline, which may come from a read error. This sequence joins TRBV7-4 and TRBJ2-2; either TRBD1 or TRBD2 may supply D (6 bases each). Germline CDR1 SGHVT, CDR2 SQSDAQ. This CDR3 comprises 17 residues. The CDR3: CACSPPGGRTNTGELFF. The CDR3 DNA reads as TGTGCCTGCAGCCCCCCCGGGGGCAGGACGAACACCGGGGAGCTGTTTTTT.

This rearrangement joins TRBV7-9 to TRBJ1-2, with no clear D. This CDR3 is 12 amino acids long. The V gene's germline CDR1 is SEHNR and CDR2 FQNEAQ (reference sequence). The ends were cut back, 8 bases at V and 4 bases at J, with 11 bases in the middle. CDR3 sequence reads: CASSRAGYGYTF. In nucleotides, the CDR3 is TGTGCCAGCTCAAGGGCGGGCTATGGCTACACCTTC.

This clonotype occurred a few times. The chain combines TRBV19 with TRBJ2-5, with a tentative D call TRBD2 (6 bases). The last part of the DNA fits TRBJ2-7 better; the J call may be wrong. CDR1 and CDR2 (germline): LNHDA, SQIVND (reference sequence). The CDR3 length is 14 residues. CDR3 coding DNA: TGTGCCAGTAACCCGGGACTGGGCTCCTACGAGCAGTACTTC. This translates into CASNPGLGSYEQYF.

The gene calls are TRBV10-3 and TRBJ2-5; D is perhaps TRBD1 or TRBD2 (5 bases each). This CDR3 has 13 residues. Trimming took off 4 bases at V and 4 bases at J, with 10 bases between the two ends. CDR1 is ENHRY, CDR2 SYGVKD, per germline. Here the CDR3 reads CAISGGEGETQYF. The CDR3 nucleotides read TGTGCCATCAGTGGAGGGGAAGGAGAGACCCAGTACTTC.

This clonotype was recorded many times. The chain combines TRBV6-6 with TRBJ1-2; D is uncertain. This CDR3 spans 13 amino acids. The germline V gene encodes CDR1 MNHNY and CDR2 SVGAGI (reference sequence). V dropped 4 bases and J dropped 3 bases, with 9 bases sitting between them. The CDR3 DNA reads TGTGCCAGCAGTTCTCGCCCGGACTATGGCTACACCTTC. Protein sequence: CASSSRPDYGYTF.

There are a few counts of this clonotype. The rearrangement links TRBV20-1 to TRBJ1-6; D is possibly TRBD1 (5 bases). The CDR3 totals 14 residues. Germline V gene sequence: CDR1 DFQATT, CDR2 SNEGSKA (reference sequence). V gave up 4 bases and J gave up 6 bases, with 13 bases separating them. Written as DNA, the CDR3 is TGCAGTGCTAAGACCTCGGGACCTAATTCACCCCTCCACTTT. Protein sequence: CSAKTSGPNSPLHF.

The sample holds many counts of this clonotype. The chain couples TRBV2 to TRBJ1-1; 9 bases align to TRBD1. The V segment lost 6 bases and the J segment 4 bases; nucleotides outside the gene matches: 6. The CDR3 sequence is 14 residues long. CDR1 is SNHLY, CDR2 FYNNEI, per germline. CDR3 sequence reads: CASRPGQGGTEAFF. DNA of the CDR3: TGTGCCAGCAGGCCGGGACAGGGTGGCACTGAAGCTTTCTTT.

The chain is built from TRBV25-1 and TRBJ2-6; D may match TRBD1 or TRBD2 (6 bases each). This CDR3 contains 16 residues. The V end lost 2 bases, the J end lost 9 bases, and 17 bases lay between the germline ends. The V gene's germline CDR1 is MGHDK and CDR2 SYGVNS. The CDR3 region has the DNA TGTGCCAGCAGTGAAGGGGGGCTGGGTTTGGTCAACGTCCTGACTTTC. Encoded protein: CASSEGGLGLVNVLTF.

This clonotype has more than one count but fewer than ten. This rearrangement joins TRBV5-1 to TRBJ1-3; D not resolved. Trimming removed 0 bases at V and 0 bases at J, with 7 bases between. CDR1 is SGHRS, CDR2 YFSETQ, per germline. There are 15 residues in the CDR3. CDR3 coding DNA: TGCGCCAGCAGCTTGGAGGTCGGCTCTGGAAACACCATATATTTT. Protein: CASSLEVGSGNTIYF.

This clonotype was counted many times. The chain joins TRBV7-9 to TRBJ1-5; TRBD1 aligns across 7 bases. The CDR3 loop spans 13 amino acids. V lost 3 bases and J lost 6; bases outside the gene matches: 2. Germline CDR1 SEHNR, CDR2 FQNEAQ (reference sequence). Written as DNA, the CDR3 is TGTGCCAGCAGCTTGACAGGGACTCAGCCCCAGCATTTT. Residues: CASSLTGTQPQHF. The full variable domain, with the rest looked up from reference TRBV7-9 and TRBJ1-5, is DTGVSQNPRHKITKRGQNVTFRCDPISEHNRLYWYRQTLGQGPEFLTYFQNEAQLEKSRLLSDRFSAERPKGSFSTLEIQRTEQGDSAMYLCASSLTGTQPQHFGDGTRLSIL.

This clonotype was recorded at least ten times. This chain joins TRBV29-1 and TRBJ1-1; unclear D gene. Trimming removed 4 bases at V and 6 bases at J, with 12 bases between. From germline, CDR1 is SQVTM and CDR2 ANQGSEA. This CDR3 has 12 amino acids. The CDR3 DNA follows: TGCAGCGTTGTCCTCGGTGCTGCTGAAGCTTTCTTT. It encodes CSVVLGAAEAFF.

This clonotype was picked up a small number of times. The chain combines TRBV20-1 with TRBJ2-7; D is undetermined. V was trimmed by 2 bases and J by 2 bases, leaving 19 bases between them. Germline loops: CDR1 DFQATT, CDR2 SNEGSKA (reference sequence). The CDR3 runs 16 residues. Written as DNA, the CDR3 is TGCAGTGCTAGACCCCCCCGAGTGCTCGTCCCCTACGAGCAGTACTTC. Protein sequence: CSARPPRVLVPYEQYF.

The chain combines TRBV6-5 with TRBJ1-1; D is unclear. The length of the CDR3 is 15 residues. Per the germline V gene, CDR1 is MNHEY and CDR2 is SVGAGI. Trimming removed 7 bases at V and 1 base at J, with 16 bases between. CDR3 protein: CASTTAELSNTEAFF. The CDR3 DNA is TGTGCCAGCACCACCGCGGAGCTCTCGAACACTGAAGCTTTCTTT.

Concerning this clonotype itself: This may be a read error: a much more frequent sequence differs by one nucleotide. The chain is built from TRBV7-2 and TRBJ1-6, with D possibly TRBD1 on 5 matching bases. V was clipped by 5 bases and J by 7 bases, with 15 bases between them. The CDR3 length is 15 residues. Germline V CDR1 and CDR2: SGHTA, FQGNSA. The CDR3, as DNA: TGTGCCAGCAGCCCCTCCCAGGGAGGAAATTCACCCCTCCACTTT. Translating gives CASSPSQGGNSPLHF.

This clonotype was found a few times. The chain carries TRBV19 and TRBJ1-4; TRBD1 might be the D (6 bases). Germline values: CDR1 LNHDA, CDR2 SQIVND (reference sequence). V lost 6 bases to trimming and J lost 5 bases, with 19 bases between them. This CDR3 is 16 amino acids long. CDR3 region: CASRPPVGAGNEKLFF. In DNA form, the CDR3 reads TGTGCCAGTAGACCCCCGGTGGGGGCGGGAAATGAAAAACTGTTTTTT.

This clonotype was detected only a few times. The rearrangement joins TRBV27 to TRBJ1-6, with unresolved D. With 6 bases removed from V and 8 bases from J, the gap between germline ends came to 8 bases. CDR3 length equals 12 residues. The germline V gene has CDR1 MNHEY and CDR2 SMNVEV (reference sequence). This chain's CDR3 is CASRMGDSPLHF. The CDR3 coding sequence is TGTGCCAGCAGAATGGGAGATTCACCCCTCCACTTT.

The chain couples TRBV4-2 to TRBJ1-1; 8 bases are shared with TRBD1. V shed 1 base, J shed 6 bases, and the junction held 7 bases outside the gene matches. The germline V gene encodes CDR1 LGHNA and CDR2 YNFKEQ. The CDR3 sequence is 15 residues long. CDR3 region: CASSQGPTGGPEAFF. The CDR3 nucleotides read TGTGCCAGCAGCCAAGGACCTACAGGGGGTCCTGAAGCTTTCTTT.

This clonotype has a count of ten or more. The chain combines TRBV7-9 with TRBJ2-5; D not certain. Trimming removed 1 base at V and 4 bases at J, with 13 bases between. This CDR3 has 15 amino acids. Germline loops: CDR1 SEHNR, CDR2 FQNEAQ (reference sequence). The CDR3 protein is CASSLDWRVRETQYF. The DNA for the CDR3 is TGTGCCAGCAGCTTAGATTGGAGAGTACGAGAGACCCAGTACTTC.